The subject of this entry is one T cell receptor beta chain. What it binds is unknown. The germline V gene encodes CDR1 SGHRS and CDR2 YFSETQ. This CDR3 has 18 residues. J lost 0 bases, V lost 0 bases, and 9 bases had no gene match. The treatment was: roughly nine-day PBMC culture with coronavirus spike peptide pools or control peptides (ViraFEST assay). ViraFEST enlarged antigen-specific T cell populations with peptide pools and afterwards sequenced TCRs. Healthy people who got the vaccine had never had SARS-CoV-2 infection, since nucleocapsid antibodies came back negative before and after vaccination. The data belong to a study of vaccination and CD4 T cells after COVID-19. Across the study: Post-vaccine sampling followed dose two by a median 72 days (range 14 to 241).

The Oncomine TCR Beta short-read assay was applied to DNA of cultured CD4+ T cells. Each CDR3 protein gets one entry after TCRdb re-called the PCR reads with MiXCR. The sample lists 20,000 to 30,000 distinct CDR3 sequences, roughly two thirds occurring once. The material sequenced was CD4+ T cells from blood, cultured in vitro, taken after SARS-CoV-2 vaccination. J is TRBJ1-3 and V is TRBV5-1, with 7 nucleotides matching TRBD1. The sequence was collected from a human donor who received a COVID-19 vaccine. As DNA, the CDR3 is TGCGCCAGCAGCTTGGACAGGGGACAGACAGACTCTGGAAACACCATATATTTT. As protein: CASSLDRGQTDSGNTIYF. Together with reference TRBV5-1 and TRBJ1-3, the CDR3 gives the full variable domain: KAGVTQTPRYLIKTRGQQVTLSCSPISGHRSVSWYQQTPGQGLQFLFEYFSETQRNKGNFPGRFSGRQFSNSRSEMNVSTLELGDSALYLCASSLDRGQTDSGNTIYFGEGSWLTVV.